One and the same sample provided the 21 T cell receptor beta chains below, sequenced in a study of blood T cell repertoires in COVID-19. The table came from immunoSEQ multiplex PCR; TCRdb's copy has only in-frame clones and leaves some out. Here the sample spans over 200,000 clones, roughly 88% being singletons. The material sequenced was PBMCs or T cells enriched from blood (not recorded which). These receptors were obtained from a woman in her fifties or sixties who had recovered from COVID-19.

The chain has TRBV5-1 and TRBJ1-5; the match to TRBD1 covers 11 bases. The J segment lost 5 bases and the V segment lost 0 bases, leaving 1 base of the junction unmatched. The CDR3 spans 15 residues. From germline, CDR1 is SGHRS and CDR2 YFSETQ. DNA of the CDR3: TGCGCCAGCAGCTTGGGGACAGGGGGCTATCAGCCCCAGCATTTT. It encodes CASSLGTGGYQPQHF.

The CDR3 sequence is CAWSALNRGTNYGYTF. CDR3 nucleotide sequence: TGTGCCTGGAGTGCGCTGAACAGGGGTACTAACTATGGCTACACCTTC. This chain joins TRBV30 and TRBJ1-2; 7 positions agree with TRBD1. CDR1 is GTSNPN, CDR2 SVGIG, per germline (reference sequence). The CDR3 loop spans 16 amino acids. The ends lost 1 base at V and 0 bases at J; junction bases unmatched: 8.

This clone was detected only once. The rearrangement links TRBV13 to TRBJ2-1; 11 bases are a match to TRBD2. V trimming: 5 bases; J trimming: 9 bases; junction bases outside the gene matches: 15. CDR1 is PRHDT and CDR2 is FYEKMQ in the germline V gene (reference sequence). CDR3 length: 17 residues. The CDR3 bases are TGTGCCAGCAGCACGCACCCCGGGCTAGCGGGAGGCGGTGAGCAGTTCTTC. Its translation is CASSTHPGLAGGGEQFF.

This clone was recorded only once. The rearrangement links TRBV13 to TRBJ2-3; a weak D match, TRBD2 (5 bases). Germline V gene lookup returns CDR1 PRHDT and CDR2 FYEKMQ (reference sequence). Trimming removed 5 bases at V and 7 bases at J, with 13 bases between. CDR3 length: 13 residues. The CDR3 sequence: CASSAPRGYTQYF. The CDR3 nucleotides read TGTGCCAGCAGCGCCCCCCGGGGTTATACGCAGTATTTT.

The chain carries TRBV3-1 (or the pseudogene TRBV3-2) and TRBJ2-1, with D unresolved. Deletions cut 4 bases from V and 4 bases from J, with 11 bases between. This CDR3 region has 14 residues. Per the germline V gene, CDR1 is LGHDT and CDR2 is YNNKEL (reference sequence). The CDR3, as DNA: TGTGCCAGCAGCCGTGATAACCGGTACAATGAGCAGTTCTTC. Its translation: CASSRDNRYNEQFF.

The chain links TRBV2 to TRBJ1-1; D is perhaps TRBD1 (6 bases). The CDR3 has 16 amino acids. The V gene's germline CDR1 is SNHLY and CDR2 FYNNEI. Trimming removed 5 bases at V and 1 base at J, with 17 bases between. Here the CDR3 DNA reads TGTGCCAGCAGTCTAAGGGACATCAGGGAGAACACTGAAGCTTTCTTT. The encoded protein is CASSLRDIRENTEAFF.

The CDR3 sequence is CASSLAATGPYGYTF. The CDR3 region has the DNA TGTGCCAGCAGCTTGGCCGCGACAGGCCCCTATGGCTACACCTTC. The rearrangement joins TRBV5-4 to TRBJ1-2, with D possibly TRBD1 on 6 matching bases. There are 15 residues in the CDR3. V dropped 0 bases and J dropped 4 bases, with 13 bases sitting between them. Germline V CDR1 and CDR2: SGHNT, YYREEE (reference sequence).

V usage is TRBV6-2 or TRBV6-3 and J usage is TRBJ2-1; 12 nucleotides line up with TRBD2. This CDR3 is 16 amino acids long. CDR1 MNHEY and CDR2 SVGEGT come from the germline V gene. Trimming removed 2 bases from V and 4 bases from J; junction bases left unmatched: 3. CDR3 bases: TGTGCCAGCAGTTACCCCCTAGCGGGGGGGTACAATGAGCAGTTCTTC. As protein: CASSYPLAGGYNEQFF.

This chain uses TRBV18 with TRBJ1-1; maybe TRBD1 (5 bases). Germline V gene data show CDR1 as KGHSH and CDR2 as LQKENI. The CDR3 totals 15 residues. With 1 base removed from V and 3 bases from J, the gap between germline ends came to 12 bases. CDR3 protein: CASSPRQGGDTEAFF. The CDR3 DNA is TGTGCCAGCTCACCACGGCAGGGCGGGGACACTGAAGCTTTCTTT.

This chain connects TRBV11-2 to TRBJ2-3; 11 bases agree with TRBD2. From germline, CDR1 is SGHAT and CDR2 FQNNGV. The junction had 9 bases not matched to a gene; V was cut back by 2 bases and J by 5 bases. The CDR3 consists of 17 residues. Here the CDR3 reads CASSLFVAGGPVDTQYF. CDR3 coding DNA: TGTGCCAGCAGCTTATTTGTAGCGGGAGGGCCTGTAGATACGCAGTATTTT.

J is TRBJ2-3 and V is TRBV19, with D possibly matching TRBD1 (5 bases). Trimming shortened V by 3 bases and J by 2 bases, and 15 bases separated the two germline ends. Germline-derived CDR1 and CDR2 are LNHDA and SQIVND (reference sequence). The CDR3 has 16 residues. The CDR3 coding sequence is TGTGCCAGTAGTATTCTTCCCGACAGTTACACAGATACGCAGTATTTT. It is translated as CASSILPDSYTDTQYF.

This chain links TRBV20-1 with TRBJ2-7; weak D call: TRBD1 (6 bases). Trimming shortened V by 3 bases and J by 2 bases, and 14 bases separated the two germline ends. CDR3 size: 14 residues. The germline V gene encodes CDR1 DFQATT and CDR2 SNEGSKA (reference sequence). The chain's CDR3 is CSASSGTTTYEQYF. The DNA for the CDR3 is TGCAGTGCTAGTTCTGGGACAACTACCTACGAGCAGTACTTC.

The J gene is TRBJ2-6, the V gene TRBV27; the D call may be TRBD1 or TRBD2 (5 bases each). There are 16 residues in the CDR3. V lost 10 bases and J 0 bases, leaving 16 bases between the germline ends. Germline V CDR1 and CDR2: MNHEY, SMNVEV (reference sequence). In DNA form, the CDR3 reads TGTGCCACCAGGGAGAGAACAAGCTCTGGGGCCAACGTCCTGACTTTC. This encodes CATRERTSSGANVLTF.

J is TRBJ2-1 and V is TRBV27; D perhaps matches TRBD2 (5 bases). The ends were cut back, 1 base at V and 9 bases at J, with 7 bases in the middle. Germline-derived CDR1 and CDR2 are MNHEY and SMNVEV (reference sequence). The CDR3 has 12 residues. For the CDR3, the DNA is TGTGCCAGCAGTTTATTTGGGAGTGAGCAGTTCTTC. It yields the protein CASSLFGSEQFF.

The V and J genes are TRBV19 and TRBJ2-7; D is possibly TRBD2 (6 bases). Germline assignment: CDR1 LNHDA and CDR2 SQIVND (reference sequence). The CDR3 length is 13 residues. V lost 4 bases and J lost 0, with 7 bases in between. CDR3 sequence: CASSKGLSYEQYF. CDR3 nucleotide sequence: TGTGCCAGTAGTAAGGGACTCTCCTACGAGCAGTACTTC.

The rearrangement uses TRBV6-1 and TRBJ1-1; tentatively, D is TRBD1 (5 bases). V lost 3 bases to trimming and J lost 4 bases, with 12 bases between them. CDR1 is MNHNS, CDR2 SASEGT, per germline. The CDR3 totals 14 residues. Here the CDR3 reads CASSERGGGTEAFF. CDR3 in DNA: TGTGCCAGCAGTGAGAGAGGCGGGGGCACTGAAGCTTTCTTT.

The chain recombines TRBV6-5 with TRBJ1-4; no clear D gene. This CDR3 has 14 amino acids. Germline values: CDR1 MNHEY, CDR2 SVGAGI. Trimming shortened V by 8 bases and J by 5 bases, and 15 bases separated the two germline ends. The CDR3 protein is CASSGKGRNEKLFF. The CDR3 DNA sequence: TGTGCCAGCTCGGGGAAGGGTAGAAATGAAAAACTGTTTTTT.

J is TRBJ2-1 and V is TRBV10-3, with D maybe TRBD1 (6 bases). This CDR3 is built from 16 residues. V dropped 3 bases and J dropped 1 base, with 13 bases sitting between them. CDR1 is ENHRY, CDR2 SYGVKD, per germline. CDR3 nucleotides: TGTGCCATCAGTGAAATTAGGGACATATCCTACAATGAGCAGTTCTTC. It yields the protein CAISEIRDISYNEQFF.

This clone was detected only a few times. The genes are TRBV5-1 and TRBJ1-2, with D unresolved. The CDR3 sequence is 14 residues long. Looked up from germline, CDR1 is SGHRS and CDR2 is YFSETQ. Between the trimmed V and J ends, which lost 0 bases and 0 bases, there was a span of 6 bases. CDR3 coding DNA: TGCGCCAGCAGCTTGGCCAATGCTAACTATGGCTACACCTTC. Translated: CASSLANANYGYTF.

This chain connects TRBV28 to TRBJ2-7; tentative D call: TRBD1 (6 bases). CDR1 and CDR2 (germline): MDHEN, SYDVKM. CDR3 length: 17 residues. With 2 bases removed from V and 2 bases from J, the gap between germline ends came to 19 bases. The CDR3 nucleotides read TGTGCCAGCAGTTTAAGTCGAGGACAGCGAGGCCCCTACGAGCAGTACTTC. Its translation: CASSLSRGQRGPYEQYF.

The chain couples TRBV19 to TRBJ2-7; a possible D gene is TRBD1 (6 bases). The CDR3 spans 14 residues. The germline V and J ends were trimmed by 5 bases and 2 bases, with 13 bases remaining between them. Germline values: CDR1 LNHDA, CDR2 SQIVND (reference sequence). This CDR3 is CASSSGQSAYEQYF. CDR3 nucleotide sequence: TGTGCCAGTAGTTCTGGACAGTCCGCCTACGAGCAGTACTTC.